This T cell receptor (beta chain) is drawn from a study of T cell changes during pregnancy in multiple sclerosis. Looked up from germline, CDR1 is MNHEY and CDR2 is SVGAGI. CDR3 length: 15 amino acids. With 4 bases clipped from V and 3 bases from J, the junction kept 5 bases outside the gene matches. Sequencing used immunoSEQ multiplex PCR; TCRdb keeps in-frame clones, though not all of them. The table records some 60,000 clones, approximately 92% of them present only once. Sample: peripheral blood, taken in the first trimester of pregnancy. V gene TRBV6-5 combines with J gene TRBJ1-1; 10 positions match TRBD1. The receptor was derived from a female donor with multiple sclerosis, enrolled in a pregnancy study. CDR3 nucleotides: TGTGCCAGCAGTTTAATAGGGACAGGGGACACTGAAGCTTTCTTT. Translated, it gives CASSLIGTGDTEAFF.